These 30 T cell receptor beta chains were all obtained from the same sample, sequenced in a study of liver allograft versus peripheral blood T cells. Whole-study context: Transplanted livers held T cell receptor repertoires, and these were compared with repertoires in recipients' peripheral blood.

MiXCR, applied by TCRdb to the reads, yields one record per CDR3 protein. The data contain roughly 1,200 distinct CDR3 sequences, approximately 15% of them seen just once; the ten biggest clones take up about 19%. The receptor source for this set is a human patient who had a liver transplant. A share of the T cells may be of graft donor origin.

This clonotype ranks as large (0.1 to 1%). CDR3 sequence reads: CASSLQRGGLVNQPQHF. Written as DNA, the CDR3 is TGTGCCAGCAGTTTACAAAGGGGGGGACTGGTCAATCAGCCCCAGCATTTT. The chain combines TRBV27 with TRBJ1-5; D might be TRBD1 (6 bases). Trimming shortened V by 2 bases and J by 3 bases, and 17 bases separated the two germline ends. The CDR3 has 17 residues. Per germline, CDR1 MNHEY and CDR2 SMNVEV (reference sequence).

The rearrangement joins TRBV12-3 or TRBV12-4 to TRBJ2-7; D remains unclear. The CDR3 is 14 amino acids. Between the trimmed V and J ends, which lost 5 bases and 3 bases, there was a span of 14 bases. The CDR3 here is CASSPHSGRYEQYF. The CDR3 DNA follows: TGTGCCAGCAGTCCCCATAGTGGCCGCTACGAGCAGTACTTC.

In this sample, this clonotype is medium-sized. V usage is TRBV11-3 and J usage is TRBJ2-1; 7 bases fit TRBD2. V shed 2 bases, J shed 4 bases, and the junction held 5 bases outside the gene matches. This CDR3 region has 15 residues. Per the germline V gene, CDR1 is SGHNT and CDR2 is YENEEA. CDR3 residues: CASSLRASGYNEQFF. CDR3 DNA: TGTGCCAGCAGCTTAAGGGCTAGCGGATACAATGAGCAGTTCTTC.

This clonotype qualifies as medium-sized. The genes are TRBV7-9 and TRBJ1-2, with TRBD1 matching 7 bases. The ends lost 2 bases at V and 8 bases at J; junction bases unmatched: 11. This CDR3 contains 15 residues. Germline CDR1 SEHNR, CDR2 FQNEAQ (reference sequence). CDR3 region: CASSLTEGAVGGYTF. As DNA, the CDR3 is TGTGCCAGCAGCTTAACGGAGGGGGCAGTTGGAGGCTACACCTTC.

By share, this clonotype ranks as medium-sized. The V call is TRBV7-2, the J call TRBJ2-7; TRBD1 matches 9 bases. This CDR3 region has 15 residues. Germline assignment: CDR1 SGHTA and CDR2 FQGNSA. The V segment lost 2 bases and the J segment 3 bases; nucleotides outside the gene matches: 5. CDR3 amino acids: CASSLPGQGFYEQYF. The CDR3 coding sequence is TGTGCCAGCAGCTTACCGGGACAGGGATTCTACGAGCAGTACTTC. The full variable domain, its missing parts supplied by reference TRBV7-2 and TRBJ2-7, is GAGVSQSPSNKVTEKGKDVELRCDPISGHTALYWYRQSLGQGLEFLIYFQGNSAPDKSGLPSDRFSAERTGGSVSTLTIQRTQQEDSAVYLCASSLPGQGFYEQYFGPGTRLTVT.

By frequency in the sample, this clonotype is medium-sized. The CDR3 coding sequence is TGTGCCAGCTCACCCCCGTCCGTGGACAGGCTGTTCCACGAGCAGTACTTC. Translation: CASSPPSVDRLFHEQYF. The J gene is TRBJ2-7, the V gene TRBV18; 7 bases map to TRBD1. CDR3 size: 17 residues. The germline CDR1 and CDR2 sequences are KGHSH and LQKENI. V shed 3 bases and J 5 bases; nucleotides not matched to a gene: 16.

Judged by abundance, this clonotype is medium-sized. The rearrangement joins TRBV28 to TRBJ2-2; perhaps TRBD2 as D (6 bases). The germline CDR1 and CDR2 sequences are MDHEN and SYDVKM. The length of the CDR3 is 12 residues. The CDR3 nucleotides read TGTGCGCTCGGAGGGGTGACCGGGGAGCTGTTTTTT. Translation: CALGGVTGELFF.

By frequency in the sample, this clonotype is medium-sized. This rearrangement joins TRBV18 to TRBJ2-1; 11 nucleotides match TRBD2. The CDR3 is 17 residues long. Germline trimming cut 4 bases from V and 9 bases from J; bases unmatched to any gene: 14. The germline CDR1 and CDR2 sequences are KGHSH and LQKENI. CDR3: CASSLRLAGGPVGEQFF. CDR3 bases: TGTGCCAGCTCACTACGATTAGCGGGAGGGCCCGTCGGTGAGCAGTTCTTC.

There are a few counts of this clonotype. The J gene is TRBJ2-1, the V gene TRBV20-1; no firm D call. CDR3 size: 12 residues. The germline CDR1 and CDR2 sequences are DFQATT and SNEGSKA (reference sequence). V lost 3 bases and J 4 bases, leaving 7 bases between the germline ends. The CDR3 spells CSARFAYNEQFF. The CDR3 nucleotides read TGCAGTGCTAGGTTTGCATACAATGAGCAGTTCTTC.

This clonotype counts as medium-sized (0.01 to 0.1%). V usage is TRBV7-2 and J usage is TRBJ2-1; D not certain. Trimming pared 4 bases from V and 7 bases from J, leaving 20 bases between. The CDR3 has 16 amino acids. The germline V gene has CDR1 SGHTA and CDR2 FQGNSA. The DNA of the CDR3 is TGTGCCAGCAGCTACTTGAATCTACCCTTTAGTAATGAGCAGTTCTTC. Its translation: CASSYLNLPFSNEQFF. Complete variable domain (other parts from reference TRBV7-2 and TRBJ2-1): GAGVSQSPSNKVTEKGKDVELRCDPISGHTALYWYRQSLGQGLEFLIYFQGNSAPDKSGLPSDRFSAERTGGSVSTLTIQRTQQEDSAVYLCASSYLNLPFSNEQFFGPGTRLTVL.

By share, this clonotype counts as medium-sized (0.01 to 0.1%). The CDR3 DNA is TGTGCCAGCTCACCAATCCTCACGCCTAACACTGAAGCTTTCTTT. Translation gives CASSPILTPNTEAFF. V and J are TRBV18 and TRBJ1-1; no definite D call. Germline V gene lookup returns CDR1 KGHSH and CDR2 LQKENI. The CDR3 has 15 amino acids. Trimming stripped 2 bases from V and 2 bases from J, with 12 bases between.

Details on this clonotype: Given a much more abundant clone one base away, this may be a read error. The chain couples TRBV7-2 to TRBJ2-7; 9 nucleotides line up with TRBD1. Germline V gene lookup returns CDR1 SGHTA and CDR2 FQGNSA. This CDR3 contains 16 residues. Unmatched junction bases numbered 12, after V lost 5 bases and J lost 4 bases. The CDR3 DNA reads TGTGCCAGCAGCCACGGACAGGGGAATTTCGTTTACGAGCAGTACTTC. Protein: CASSHGQGNFVYEQYF.

This clonotype was detected only a few times. CDR3 protein: CASSQGAGGSYEQYF. In DNA form, the CDR3 reads TGTGCCAGCAGCCAAGGGGCAGGGGGCTCCTACGAGCAGTACTTC. This chain links TRBV3-1 with TRBJ2-7, with 7 bases fitting TRBD1. The junction had 3 bases not matched to a gene; V was cut back by 1 base and J by 0 bases. CDR1 LGHDT and CDR2 YNNKEL come from the germline V gene (reference sequence). There are 15 residues in the CDR3.

By proportion, this clonotype is medium-sized. The chain employs TRBV28 and TRBJ2-1; D remains unclear. Per the germline V gene, CDR1 is MDHEN and CDR2 is SYDVKM. The length of the CDR3 is 12 residues. Trimming removed 2 bases from V and 4 bases from J, with 3 bases in between. Here the CDR3 reads CASSLRYNEQFF. CDR3 sequence (DNA): TGTGCCAGCAGTTTACGTTACAATGAGCAGTTCTTC.

In this sample, this clonotype is large. The J gene is TRBJ2-1, the V gene TRBV29-1; tentatively, D is TRBD2 (5 bases). Germline V gives CDR1 SQVTM, CDR2 ANQGSEA. The CDR3 is made up of 16 amino acids. The V end lost 4 bases, the J end lost 0 bases, and 16 bases lay between the germline ends. DNA of the CDR3: TGCAGCGTTGCCACTATGGAGGTCGCCTCCTACAATGAGCAGTTCTTC. This codes for CSVATMEVASYNEQFF.

By proportion, this clonotype is medium-sized. The junction departs from germline at one end; a sequencing error may be responsible. The J gene is TRBJ1-2, the V gene TRBV5-6; no firm D call. The CDR3 has 13 amino acids. Germline V gene sequence: CDR1 SGHDT, CDR2 YYEEEE. Written as DNA, the CDR3 is TGTGTCAGCAGCTTGGGAGTAGTCTATGGCTACACCTTC. Translated: CVSSLGVVYGYTF.

This clonotype is labeled as large. The chain is built from TRBV6-5 and TRBJ2-7; unclear D gene. The V end was cut by 2 bases, the J end by 1 base, with 6 bases between. This CDR3 spans 13 amino acids. The germline V gene encodes CDR1 MNHEY and CDR2 SVGAGI. The CDR3 sequence is CASSYLGSYEQYF. The CDR3 DNA is TGTGCCAGCAGTTACCTGGGGTCCTACGAGCAGTACTTC.

This clonotype ranks as large. The chain couples TRBV28 to TRBJ1-2; no definite D call. Germline CDR1 is MDHEN and CDR2 is SYDVKM. CDR3 length: 13 amino acids. The ends were cut back, 2 bases at V and 6 bases at J, with 10 bases in the middle. CDR3 protein: CASSLGRRNGYTF. In nucleotides, the CDR3 is TGTGCCAGCAGTTTAGGCAGAAGAAATGGCTACACCTTC.

The chain is built from TRBV6-6 and TRBJ1-2, with TRBD1 identical over 11 bases. The CDR3 sequence is 16 residues long. The germline CDR1 and CDR2 sequences are MNHNY and SVGAGI (reference sequence). Losses at the gene ends were 6 bases for V and 7 bases for J; bases not matched to a gene: 13. CDR3 amino acids: CASRRGQGARGTGYTF. The CDR3 region has the DNA TGTGCCAGCAGACGAGGACAGGGGGCGCGAGGTACTGGCTACACCTTC.

Relative to its sample, this clonotype is medium-sized (0.01 to 0.1%). The rearrangement uses TRBV12-3 or TRBV12-4 and TRBJ1-3; D is possibly TRBD1 (5 bases). The CDR3 totals 16 residues. Trimming left V 1 base short and J 2 bases short, with 12 bases between. The CDR3 nucleotides are TGTGCCAGCAGTTTAGGAGGAGGAGGGGCTGGAAACACCATATATTTT. Residues: CASSLGGGGAGNTIYF.

This clonotype is labeled medium-sized. This chain connects TRBV24-1 to TRBJ2-3; D is unresolved. The CDR3 has 17 residues. V was clipped by 6 bases and J by 2 bases, with 20 bases between them. The V gene's germline CDR1 is KGHDR and CDR2 SFDVKD. Here the CDR3 DNA reads TGTGCCACCAGTACCAATCAAAGGGCAGCAACCACAGATACGCAGTATTTT. This translates into CATSTNQRAATTDTQYF.

Concerning this clonotype itself: This may come from a read error, since a much larger clone is one base off. The chain links TRBV6-2 or TRBV6-3 to TRBJ1-1, with D possibly being TRBD1 (6 bases). From germline, CDR1 is MNHEY and CDR2 SVGEGT. The CDR3 has 13 residues. The CDR3 DNA reads as TGTGCCAGCAGTTACTTGGCAGGGGTTGCAGCTTCCTTT. Amino acids: CASSYLAGVAASF.

This clonotype is judged medium-sized. The CDR3 protein is CSLTGGATYEQYF. The CDR3 region has the DNA TGCAGCCTGACAGGGGGCGCCACCTACGAGCAGTACTTC. The J gene is TRBJ2-7, the V gene TRBV20-1; TRBD1 agrees at 10 bases. CDR1 and CDR2 from the germline V gene are DFQATT and SNEGSKA (reference sequence). This CDR3 has 13 amino acids.

The CDR3 protein is CASSLGDEAFF. In DNA form, the CDR3 reads TGTGCCAGCAGCTTAGGGGATGAAGCTTTCTTT. This rearrangement joins TRBV7-9 to TRBJ1-1; D is unclear. The V and J ends lost 1 base and 7 bases respectively, with 4 bases between them. The CDR3 totals 11 residues. Germline values: CDR1 SEHNR, CDR2 FQNEAQ (reference sequence).

A few counts support this clonotype. The chain has TRBV5-4 and TRBJ1-1; no clear D gene. From germline, CDR1 is SGHNT and CDR2 YYREEE (reference sequence). This CDR3 comprises 13 residues. The V end was cut by 5 bases, the J end by 2 bases, with 10 bases between. The CDR3 here is CASRLSRNTEAFF. CDR3 sequence (DNA): TGTGCCAGCAGACTGTCCAGAAACACTGAAGCTTTCTTT.

In its sample, this clonotype ranks as medium-sized. This rearrangement joins TRBV19 to TRBJ1-5; the D is unclear. V lost 3 bases to trimming and J lost 2 bases, with 11 bases between them. Per the germline V gene, CDR1 is LNHDA and CDR2 is SQIVND (reference sequence). The CDR3 covers 15 residues. The CDR3 spells CASSMEGFGNQPQHF. As DNA, the CDR3 is TGTGCCAGTAGTATGGAAGGTTTCGGCAATCAGCCCCAGCATTTT.

CDR3 sequence (DNA): TGTGCCAGCAGTATGGGACAGGGGGCGCGAGGTACTGGCTACACCTTC. Its translation: CASSMGQGARGTGYTF. The chain carries TRBV6-5 and TRBJ1-2, with TRBD1 matching 12 bases. V trimming: 5 bases; J trimming: 7 bases; junction bases outside the gene matches: 11. From germline, CDR1 is MNHEY and CDR2 SVGAGI. The CDR3 contains 16 residues.

The rearrangement uses TRBV20-1 and TRBJ1-1; D gene uncertain. CDR3 length: 11 residues. V was shortened by 6 bases and J by 6 bases, with 11 bases between the two germline ends. Germline lookup yields CDR1 DFQATT and CDR2 SNEGSKA (reference sequence). The CDR3 DNA sequence: TGCAGTGCCCACTTGGGCGCTGAAGCTTTCTTT. The encoded protein is CSAHLGAEAFF.

By its share, this clonotype is medium-sized (0.01 to 0.1%). The CDR3 bases are TGTGCTAGTGGTTCCATTAGCGGGAGGGCCTCCCAATCCTCCTACGAGCAGTACTTC. This codes for CASGSISGRASQSSYEQYF. The chain carries TRBV12-5 and TRBJ2-7; TRBD2 agrees at 11 bases. The CDR3 spans 19 residues. CDR1 is LGHNT and CDR2 is FRNRAP in the germline V gene. Losses at the gene ends were 4 bases for V and 0 bases for J; bases not matched to a gene: 14.

By frequency in the sample, this clonotype is medium-sized. This chain links TRBV24-1 with TRBJ2-3, with TRBD2 matching over 10 bases. CDR3 size: 16 residues. V shed 4 bases and J 3 bases; nucleotides not matched to a gene: 6. The germline CDR1 and CDR2 sequences are KGHDR and SFDVKD. The CDR3 bases are TGTGCCACCAGTGAAGTGGCTAGCGGGAGAACAGATACGCAGTATTTT. It is translated as CATSEVASGRTDTQYF.